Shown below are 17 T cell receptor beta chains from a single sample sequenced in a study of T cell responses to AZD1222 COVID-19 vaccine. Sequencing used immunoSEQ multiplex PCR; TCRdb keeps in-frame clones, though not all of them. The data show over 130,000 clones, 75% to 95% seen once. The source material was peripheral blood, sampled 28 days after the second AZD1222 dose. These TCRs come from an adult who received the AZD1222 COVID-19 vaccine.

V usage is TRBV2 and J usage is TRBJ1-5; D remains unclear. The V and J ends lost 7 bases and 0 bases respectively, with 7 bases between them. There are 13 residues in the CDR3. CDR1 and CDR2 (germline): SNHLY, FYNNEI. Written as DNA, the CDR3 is TGTGCCAGCAAACGAAATAGCAATCAGCCCCAGCATTTT. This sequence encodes CASKRNSNQPQHF.

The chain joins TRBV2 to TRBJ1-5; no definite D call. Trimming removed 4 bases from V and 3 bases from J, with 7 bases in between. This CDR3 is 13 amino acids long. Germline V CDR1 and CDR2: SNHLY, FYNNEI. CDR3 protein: CASSVGVNQPQHF. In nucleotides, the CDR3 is TGTGCCAGCAGTGTAGGTGTCAATCAGCCCCAGCATTTT.

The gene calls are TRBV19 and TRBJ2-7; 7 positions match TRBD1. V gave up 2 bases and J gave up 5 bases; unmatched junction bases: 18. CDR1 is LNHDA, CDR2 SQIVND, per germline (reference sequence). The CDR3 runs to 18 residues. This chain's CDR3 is CASSITRVGRGLNNEQYF. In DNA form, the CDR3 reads TGTGCCAGTAGTATAACCCGGGTTGGAAGGGGGCTAAACAACGAGCAGTACTTC.

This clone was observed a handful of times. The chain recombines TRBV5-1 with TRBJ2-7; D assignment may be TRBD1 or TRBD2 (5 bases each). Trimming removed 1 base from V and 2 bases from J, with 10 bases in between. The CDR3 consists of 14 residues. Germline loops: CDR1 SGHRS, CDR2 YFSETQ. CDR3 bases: TGCGCCAGCAGCTTGTCAGGGACGGCCTACGAGCAGTACTTC. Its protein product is CASSLSGTAYEQYF.

CDR3: CASSQDTADNYEQYF. The CDR3 DNA sequence: TGTGCCAGCAGCCAAGATACAGCAGACAACTACGAGCAGTACTTC. V and J are TRBV3-1 (or the pseudogene TRBV3-2) and TRBJ2-7; D not certain. This CDR3 contains 15 residues. Germline values: CDR1 LGHDT, CDR2 YNNKEL (reference sequence). V was pared by 0 bases and J by 3 bases, with 12 bases between.

This CDR3 reads CSTRIVTEAFF. The CDR3 DNA reads TGCAGTACCCGAATTGTCACTGAAGCTTTCTTT. V usage is TRBV20-1 and J usage is TRBJ1-1, with no clear D. Per the germline V gene, CDR1 is DFQATT and CDR2 is SNEGSKA (reference sequence). V was trimmed by 8 bases and J by 4 bases, leaving 11 bases between them. This CDR3 contains 11 residues.

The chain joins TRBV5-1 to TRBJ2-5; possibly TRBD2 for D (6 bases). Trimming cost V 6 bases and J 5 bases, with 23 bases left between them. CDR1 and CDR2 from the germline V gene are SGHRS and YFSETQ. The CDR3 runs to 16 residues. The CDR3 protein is CASNKDSGFLGETQYF. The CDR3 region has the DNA TGCGCCAGCAATAAGGATAGCGGCTTCCTGGGGGAGACCCAGTACTTC.

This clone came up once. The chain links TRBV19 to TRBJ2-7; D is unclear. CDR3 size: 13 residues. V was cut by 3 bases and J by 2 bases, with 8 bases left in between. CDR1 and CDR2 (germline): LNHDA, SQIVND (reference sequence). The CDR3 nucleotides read TGTGCCAGTAGTATGGGTTTCCCCTACGAGCAGTACTTC. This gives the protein CASSMGFPYEQYF.

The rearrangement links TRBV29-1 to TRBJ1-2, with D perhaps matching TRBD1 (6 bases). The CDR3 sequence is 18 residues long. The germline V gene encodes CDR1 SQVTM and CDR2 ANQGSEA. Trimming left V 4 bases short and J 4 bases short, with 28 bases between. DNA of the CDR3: TGCAGCGTTGGGGGTTCTAGACAGGCGCCCATGGGAGGCTATGGCTACACCTTC. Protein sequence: CSVGGSRQAPMGGYGYTF.

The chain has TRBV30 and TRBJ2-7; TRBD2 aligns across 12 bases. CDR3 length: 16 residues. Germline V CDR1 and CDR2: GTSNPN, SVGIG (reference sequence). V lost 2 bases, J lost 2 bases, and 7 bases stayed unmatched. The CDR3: CAWSRLAGGYPYEQYF. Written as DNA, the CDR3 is TGTGCCTGGAGTAGGCTAGCGGGAGGGTACCCCTACGAGCAGTACTTC.

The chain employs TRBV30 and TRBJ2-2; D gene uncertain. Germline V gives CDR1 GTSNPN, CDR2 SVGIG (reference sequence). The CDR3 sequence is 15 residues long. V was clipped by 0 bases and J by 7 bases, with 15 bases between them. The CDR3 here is CAWSVSNPRGGELFF. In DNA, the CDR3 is TGTGCCTGGAGTGTTTCCAACCCCCGTGGCGGGGAGCTGTTTTTT.

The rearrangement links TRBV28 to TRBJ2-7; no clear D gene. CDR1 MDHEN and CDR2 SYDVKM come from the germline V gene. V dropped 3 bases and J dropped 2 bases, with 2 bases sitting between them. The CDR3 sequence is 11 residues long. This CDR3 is CASSLAYEQYF. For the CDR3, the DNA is TGTGCCAGCAGTTTGGCCTACGAGCAGTACTTC.

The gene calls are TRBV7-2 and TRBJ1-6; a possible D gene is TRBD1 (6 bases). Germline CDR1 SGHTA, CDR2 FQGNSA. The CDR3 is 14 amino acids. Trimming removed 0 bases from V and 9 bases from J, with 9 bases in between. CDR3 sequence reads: CASSLAGAGSPLHF. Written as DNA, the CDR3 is TGTGCCAGCAGCTTAGCGGGGGCAGGTTCACCCCTCCACTTT. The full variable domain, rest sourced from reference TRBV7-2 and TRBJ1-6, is GAGVSQSPSNKVTEKGKDVELRCDPISGHTALYWYRQSLGQGLEFLIYFQGNSAPDKSGLPSDRFSAERTGGSVSTLTIQRTQQEDSAVYLCASSLAGAGSPLHFGNGTRLTVT.

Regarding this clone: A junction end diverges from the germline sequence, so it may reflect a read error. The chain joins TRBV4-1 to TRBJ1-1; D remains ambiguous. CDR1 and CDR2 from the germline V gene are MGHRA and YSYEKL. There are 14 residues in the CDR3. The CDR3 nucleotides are TGCGCCAGCAGCCAAGTTGGAGGGAACAATGAAGCTTTCTTT. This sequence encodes CASSQVGGNNEAFF.

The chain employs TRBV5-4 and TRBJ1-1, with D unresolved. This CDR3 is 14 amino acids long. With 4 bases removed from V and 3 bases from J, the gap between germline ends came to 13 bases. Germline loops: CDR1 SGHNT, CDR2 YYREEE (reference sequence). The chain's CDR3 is CASSLEPADTEAFF. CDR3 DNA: TGTGCCAGCAGCCTTGAACCGGCGGACACTGAAGCTTTCTTT.

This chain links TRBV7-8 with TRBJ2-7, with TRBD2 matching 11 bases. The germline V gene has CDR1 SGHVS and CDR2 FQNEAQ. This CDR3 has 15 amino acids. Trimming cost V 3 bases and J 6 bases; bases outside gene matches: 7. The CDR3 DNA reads TGTGCCAGCAGCTTCTTAGCGGGAGGGCCTTCCGAGCAGTACTTC. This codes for CASSFLAGGPSEQYF. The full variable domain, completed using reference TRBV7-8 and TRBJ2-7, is GAGVSQSPRYKVAKRGQDVALRCDPISGHVSLFWYQQALGQGPEFLTYFQNEAQLDKSGLPSDRFFAERPEGSVSTLKIQRTQQEDSAVYLCASSFLAGGPSEQYFGPGTRLTVT.

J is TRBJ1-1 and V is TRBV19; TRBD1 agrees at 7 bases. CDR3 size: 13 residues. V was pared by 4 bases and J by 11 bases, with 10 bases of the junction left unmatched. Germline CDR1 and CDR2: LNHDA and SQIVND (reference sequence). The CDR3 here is CASSRADRVLAFF. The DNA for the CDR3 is TGTGCCAGTAGTAGGGCAGACAGGGTTTTGGCTTTCTTT.